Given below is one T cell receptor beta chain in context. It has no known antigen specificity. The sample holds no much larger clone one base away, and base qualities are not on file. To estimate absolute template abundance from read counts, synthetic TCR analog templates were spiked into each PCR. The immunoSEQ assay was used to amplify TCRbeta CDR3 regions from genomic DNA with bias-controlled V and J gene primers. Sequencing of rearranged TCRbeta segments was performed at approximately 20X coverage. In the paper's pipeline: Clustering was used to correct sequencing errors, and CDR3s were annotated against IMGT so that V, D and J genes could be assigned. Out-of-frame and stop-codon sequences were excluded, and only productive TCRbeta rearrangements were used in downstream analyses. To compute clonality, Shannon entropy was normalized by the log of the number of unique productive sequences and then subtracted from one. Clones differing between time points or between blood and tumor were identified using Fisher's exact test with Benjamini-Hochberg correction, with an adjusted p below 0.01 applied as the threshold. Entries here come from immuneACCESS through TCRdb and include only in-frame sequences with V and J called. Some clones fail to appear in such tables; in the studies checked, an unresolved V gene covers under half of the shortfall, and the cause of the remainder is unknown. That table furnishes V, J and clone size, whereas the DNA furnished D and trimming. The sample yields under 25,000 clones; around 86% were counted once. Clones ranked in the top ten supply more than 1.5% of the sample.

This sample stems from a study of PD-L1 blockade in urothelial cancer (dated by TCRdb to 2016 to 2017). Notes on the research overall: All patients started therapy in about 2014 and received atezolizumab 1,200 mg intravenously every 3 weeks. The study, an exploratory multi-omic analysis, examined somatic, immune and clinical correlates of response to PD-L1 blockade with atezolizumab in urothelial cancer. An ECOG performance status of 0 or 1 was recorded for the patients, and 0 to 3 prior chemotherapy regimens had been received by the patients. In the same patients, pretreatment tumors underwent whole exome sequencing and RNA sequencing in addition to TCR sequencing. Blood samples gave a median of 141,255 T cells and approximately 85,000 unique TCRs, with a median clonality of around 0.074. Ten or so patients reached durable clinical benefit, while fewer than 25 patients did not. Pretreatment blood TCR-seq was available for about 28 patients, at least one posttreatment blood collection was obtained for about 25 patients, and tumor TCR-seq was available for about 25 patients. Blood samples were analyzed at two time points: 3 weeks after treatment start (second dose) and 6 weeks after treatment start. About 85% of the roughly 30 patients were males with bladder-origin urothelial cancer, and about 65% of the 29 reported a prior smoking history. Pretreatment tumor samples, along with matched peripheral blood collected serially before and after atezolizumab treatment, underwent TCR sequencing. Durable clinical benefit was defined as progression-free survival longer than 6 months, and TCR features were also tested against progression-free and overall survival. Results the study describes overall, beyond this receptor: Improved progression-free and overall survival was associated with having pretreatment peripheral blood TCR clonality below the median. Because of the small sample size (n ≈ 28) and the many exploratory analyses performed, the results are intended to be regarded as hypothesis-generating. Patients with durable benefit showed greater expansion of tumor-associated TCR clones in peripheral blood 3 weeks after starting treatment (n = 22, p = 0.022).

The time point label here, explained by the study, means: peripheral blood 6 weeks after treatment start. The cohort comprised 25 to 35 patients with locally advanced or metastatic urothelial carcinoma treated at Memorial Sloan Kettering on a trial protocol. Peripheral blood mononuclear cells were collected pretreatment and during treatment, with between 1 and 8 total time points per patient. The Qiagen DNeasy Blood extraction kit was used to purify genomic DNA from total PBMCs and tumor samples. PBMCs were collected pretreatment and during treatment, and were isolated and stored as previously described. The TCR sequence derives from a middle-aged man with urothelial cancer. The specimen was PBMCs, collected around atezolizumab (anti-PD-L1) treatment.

This receptor carries the CDR3 CASSRGTAGTNEKLFF. Read as DNA, the sequence is TGTGCCAGCAGCCGAGGGACAGCGGGAACTAATGAAAAACTGTTTTTT. The chain couples TRBV7-6 to TRBJ1-4; 7 bases in between match TRBD1. The CDR3 spans 16 residues, from the cysteine through the phenylalanine. Of all the DNA, just the CDR3 is kept, 48 bases in frame from base 1. CDR1 and CDR2 are drawn from the germline V gene: SGHVS, FNYEAQ. The germline V end is reduced by 5 bases and the J end by 1 base; junction bases left unmatched: 7.